A selection of T cell receptor beta chains follows, all from one sample in a study of blood T cell repertoires in COVID-19. TCRdb's copy holds only in-frame clones and misses some; the assay was immunoSEQ multiplex PCR. Of 200,000 to 250,000 clones in the sample, around 85% were seen once. Sequencing input: PBMCs or T cells enriched from blood (not recorded which). The receptors were sampled from a woman aged 45-65 years in a cohort exposed to, infected with or recovered from COVID-19 (not recorded which). CDR3s include the opening cysteine and the closing phenylalanine or tryptophan. D genes are given only for firm matches. Expanded clones are given a class, and other clones once, few, many or no size at all.

J | D | size | V | CDR3 | DNA
TRBJ2-1 | TRBD2 | once | TRBV9 | CASTRGLADYNEQFF | TGTGCCAGCACTAGGGGACTAGCGGATTACAATGAGCAGTTCTTC
TRBJ1-2 | TRBD1 | few | TRBV19 | CASSTGQTYGYTF | TGTGCCAGTAGTACGGGACAGACGTATGGCTACACCTTC
TRBJ1-5 | TRBD1 | NA | TRBV27 | CASSLRGDRDQPQHF | TGTGCCAGCAGTTTACGGGGAGACAGGGATCAGCCCCAGCATTTT
TRBJ2-3 | TRBD2 | NA | TRBV6-1 | CASSETSGGSSTDTQYF | TGTGCCAGCAGTGAGACTAGCGGGGGTTCTAGCACAGATACGCAGTATTTT
TRBJ1-3 | NA | once | TRBV4-2 | CASSQDPPGSGNTIYF | TGTGCCAGCAGCCAAGATCCGCCAGGCTCTGGAAACACCATATATTTT
TRBJ1-2 | NA | NA | TRBV12-3/TRBV12-4 | CASRHRDLNGYTF | TGTGCCAGCAGGCACAGGGATCTGAATGGCTACACCTTC
TRBJ2-5 | TRBD2 | NA | TRBV4-2 | CASSHGLAGRLFQETQYF | TGTGCCAGCAGCCACGGACTAGCGGGGCGTCTATTCCAAGAGACCCAGTACTTC
TRBJ2-5 | NA | NA | TRBV9 | CASSVAQEETQYF | TGTGCCAGCAGCGTAGCCCAGGAAGAGACCCAGTACTTC
TRBJ2-5 | NA | NA | TRBV24-1 | CATRRGGQETQYF | TGTGCCACCAGAAGGGGGGGCCAAGAGACCCAGTACTTC
TRBJ2-2 | NA | NA | TRBV6-5 | CASNGQPWGGELFF | TGTGCCAGCAATGGACAGCCTTGGGGCGGGGAGCTGTTTTTT
TRBJ1-2 | NA | NA | TRBV5-1 | CASSWTGETAAYTF | TGCGCCAGCAGCTGGACGGGCGAGACAGCTGCCTACACCTTC
TRBJ2-7 | NA | NA | TRBV11-3 | CASSLAPSDEQYF | TGTGCCAGCAGCTTGGCTCCTAGCGACGAGCAGTACTTC
TRBJ1-2 | TRBD1 | NA | TRBV3-1/TRBV3-2 | CASSQRTGNYGYTF | TGTGCCAGCAGCCAACGGACAGGGAACTATGGCTACACCTTC
TRBJ1-1 | TRBD1 | NA | TRBV2 | CASNQQGENTEAFF | TGTGCCAGCAACCAACAGGGGGAGAACACTGAAGCTTTCTTT
TRBJ2-3 | TRBD2 | once | TRBV5-4 | CASSTGLAGGLTSDTQYF | TGTGCCAGCAGCACAGGACTAGCGGGGGGGCTTACGTCAGATACGCAGTATTTT
TRBJ1-2 | TRBD1 | NA | TRBV3-1/TRBV3-2 | CASSPGQGAWGYTF | TGTGCCAGCAGCCCCGGACAGGGGGCTTGGGGCTACACCTTC
TRBJ1-1 | NA | NA | TRBV7-8 | CASSLVFGGENTEAFF | TGTGCCAGCAGCTTAGTATTCGGGGGAGAGAACACTGAAGCTTTCTTT
TRBJ1-1 | NA | NA | TRBV4-3 | CASSQEEGQAFF | TGCGCCAGCAGCCAAGAGGAGGGGCAAGCTTTCTTT
TRBJ1-2 | NA | NA | TRBV27 | CASSREPWGDGYTF | TGTGCCAGCTCCCGGGAGCCGTGGGGGGATGGCTACACCTTC
TRBJ1-4 | TRBD1 | NA | TRBV5-1 | CASSPGQGHEKLFF | TGCGCCAGCAGCCCGGGACAGGGACATGAAAAACTGTTTTTT
TRBJ2-5 | NA | NA | TRBV5-1 | CASSLDGTQYF | TGCGCCAGCAGCTTGGACGGGACCCAGTACTTC
TRBJ1-6 | NA | NA | TRBV5-4 | CASSLGSASRVPTLHF | TGTGCCAGCAGCTTGGGTTCTGCTTCCAGGGTTCCTACCCTCCACTTT
TRBJ2-6 | TRBD1 | NA | TRBV10-3 | CAISEKRTGSSSGANVLTF | TGTGCCATCAGTGAGAAGAGGACAGGTTCAAGCTCTGGGGCCAACGTCCTGACTTTC
TRBJ2-7 | TRBD1 | once | TRBV6-5 | CASSSGAGGYEQYF | TGTGCCAGCAGCTCTGGGGCAGGGGGCTACGAGCAGTACTTC
TRBJ1-1 | NA | NA | TRBV18 | CASSLTENTEAFF | TGTGCCAGCTCACTAACAGAAAACACTGAAGCTTTCTTT
TRBJ1-6 | NA | NA | TRBV7-9 | CASSFSDRQNSPLHF | TGTGCCAGCAGCTTTTCGGACAGACAAAATTCACCCCTCCACTTT
TRBJ1-6 | NA | NA | TRBV5-6 | CASSLGRRPLHF | TGTGCCAGCAGCTTGGGGCGGAGACCCCTCCACTTT
TRBJ2-1 | NA | NA | TRBV6-5 | CASSLAGAVNEQFF | TGTGCCAGCAGTTTGGCGGGGGCCGTCAATGAGCAGTTCTTC
TRBJ2-1 | TRBD1 | NA | TRBV18 | CASSLVGQGAFNEQFF | TGTGCCAGCTCACTCGTCGGACAGGGGGCTTTTAATGAGCAGTTCTTC
TRBJ2-2 | NA | NA | TRBV7-3 | CASSLGLLPSGELFF | TGTGCCAGCAGCTTAGGACTCCTCCCTTCCGGGGAGCTGTTTTTT
TRBJ1-5 | NA | NA | TRBV7-2 | CASSLDSPNGQPQHF | TGTGCCAGCAGCTTGGACAGTCCTAACGGCCAGCCCCAGCATTTT
TRBJ2-7 | NA | NA | TRBV5-1 | CASSLDPGSYEQYF | TGCGCCAGCAGCTTGGATCCAGGGTCCTACGAGCAGTACTTC
TRBJ1-1 | NA | few | TRBV19 | CASSIVPSEAFF | TGTGCCAGTAGTATAGTCCCCAGTGAAGCTTTCTTT
TRBJ2-5 | TRBD2 | NA | TRBV3-1/TRBV3-2 | CAAHSGAGETQYF | TGTGCCGCTCATAGCGGGGCGGGAGAGACCCAGTACTTC
TRBJ2-1 | TRBD2 | NA | TRBV7-9 | CASSSWTSGGANEQFF | TGTGCCAGCAGCTCCTGGACTAGCGGGGGGGCTAATGAGCAGTTCTTC
TRBJ2-3 | TRBD1 | NA | TRBV7-9 | CASSLRTGAEDTQYF | TGTGCCAGCAGCTTACGGACAGGGGCCGAGGATACGCAGTATTTT
TRBJ1-4 | NA | once | TRBV7-9 | CASSPTVMRNEKLFF | TGTGCCAGCAGCCCCACCGTGATGAGAAATGAAAAACTGTTTTTT
TRBJ2-7 | NA | NA | TRBV6-2/TRBV6-3 | CASSYYPRGVLYEQYF | TGTGCCAGCAGTTACTACCCGCGGGGCGTCCTCTACGAGCAGTACTTC
TRBJ2-2 | TRBD2 | NA | TRBV5-1 | CASSLSTSGAGELFF | TGCGCCAGCAGCTTGAGTACTAGCGGGGCCGGGGAGCTGTTTTTT
TRBJ2-7 | TRBD2 | NA | TRBV11-2 | CASSSTSGSYEQYF | TGTGCCAGCAGCTCGACTAGCGGGAGCTACGAGCAGTACTTC
TRBJ2-1 | TRBD2 | NA | TRBV9 | CASSVAVSGGIGDEQFF | TGTGCCAGCAGCGTAGCTGTTAGCGGGGGTATTGGGGATGAGCAGTTCTTC
TRBJ1-6 | TRBD1 | NA | TRBV6-5 | CASSNDRGASPLHF | TGTGCCAGCAGTAACGACAGGGGGGCTTCACCCCTCCACTTT
TRBJ2-2 | TRBD2 | NA | TRBV7-2 | CASSLIFAGEITGELFF | TGTGCCAGCAGCTTAATTTTCGCGGGGGAGATAACCGGGGAGCTGTTTTTT
TRBJ2-7 | NA | NA | TRBV7-6 | CASSLGGPHFYEQYF | TGTGCCAGCAGCTTGGGGGGGCCCCATTTTTACGAGCAGTACTTC
TRBJ1-2 | NA | NA | TRBV6-5 | CAVSRGGPGGYTF | TGTGCCGTCAGTAGGGGGGGGCCGGGCGGCTACACCTTC
TRBJ2-7 | NA | NA | TRBV11-2 | CASSLDPEGEQYF | TGTGCCAGCAGCTTAGATCCGGAGGGGGAGCAGTACTTC
TRBJ2-1 | TRBD1 | NA | TRBV6-1 | CASSGAGTGTFNEQFF | TGTGCCAGCAGTGGGGCCGGGACAGGGACTTTCAATGAGCAGTTCTTC
TRBJ1-2 | NA | NA | TRBV10-2 | CASSAGGNGYTF | TGCGCCAGCAGTGCGGGAGGAAACGGCTACACCTTC
TRBJ2-5 | NA | NA | TRBV28 | CASSILEFQETQYF | TGTGCCAGCAGCATACTAGAATTCCAAGAGACCCAGTACTTC
TRBJ2-7 | NA | NA | TRBV28 | CASRSTYYEQYF | TGTGCCAGCAGGTCCACTTACTACGAGCAGTACTTC
TRBJ2-2 | NA | NA | TRBV5-1 | CASTLDSPNTGELFF | TGCGCCAGCACCTTGGACAGTCCGAACACCGGGGAGCTGTTTTTT
TRBJ2-7 | TRBD1 | NA | TRBV5-4 | CASSRRDRAAYEQYF | TGTGCCAGCAGCCGACGGGACAGGGCTGCCTACGAGCAGTACTTC
TRBJ1-3 | TRBD1 | once | TRBV27 | CASRPTGSTGNTIYF | TGTGCCAGCAGGCCGACAGGGAGCACTGGAAACACCATATATTTT